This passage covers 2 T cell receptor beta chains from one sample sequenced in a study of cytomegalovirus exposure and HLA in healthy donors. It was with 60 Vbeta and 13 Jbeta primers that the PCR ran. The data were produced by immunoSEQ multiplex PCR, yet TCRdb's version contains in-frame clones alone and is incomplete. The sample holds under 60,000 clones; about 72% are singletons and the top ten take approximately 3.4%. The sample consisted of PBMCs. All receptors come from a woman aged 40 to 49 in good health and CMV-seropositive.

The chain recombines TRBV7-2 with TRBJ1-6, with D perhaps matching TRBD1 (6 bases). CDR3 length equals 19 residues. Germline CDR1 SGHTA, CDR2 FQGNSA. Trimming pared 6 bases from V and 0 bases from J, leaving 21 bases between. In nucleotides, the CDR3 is TGTGCCAGCAGTCGGGAGGGGCAGGGGAAGAGCTCCTATAATTCACCCCTCCACTTT. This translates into CASSREGQGKSSYNSPLHF.

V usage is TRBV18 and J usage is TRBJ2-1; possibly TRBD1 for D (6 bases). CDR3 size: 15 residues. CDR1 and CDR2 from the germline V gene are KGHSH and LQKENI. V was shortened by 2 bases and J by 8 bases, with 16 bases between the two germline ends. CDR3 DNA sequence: TGTGCCAGCTCACCAGCCAACAGGGAGCTGCATGAGCAGTTCTTC. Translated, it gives CASSPANRELHEQFF.